This TCR beta chain stems from a study of blood T cells in healthy people across ages. Study observations and caveats: CMV infection status of these donors was not known. TCR beta diversity correlated strongly with naive T cell percentage.

The extraction recovered at least 5.5 micrograms of total RNA per sample. The CDR3 totals 14 residues. Losses at the gene ends were 5 bases for V and 3 bases for J; bases not matched to a gene: 6. From germline, CDR1 is SGHVT and CDR2 SQSDAQ. The use of a sample-barcoded 5' primer and a J-beta primer mix characterized a second PCR of roughly 6 to 11 cycles. The template-switch adaptor, which had 12 random nucleotides, put a tag on each cDNA molecule. TCRdb passed the 5' RACE reads through MiXCR, listing each CDR3 protein once. The sample lists fewer than 900,000 distinct CDR3 sequences, around 45% occurring once. This clonotype was picked up a small number of times. Its antigen remains unidentified.

The TCR was taken from a woman aged 60 to 75 in good health. This sequence joins TRBV7-4 and TRBJ2-7; 8 bases are shared with TRBD1. Sample: blood. CDR3 sequence reads: CASSATGEYYEQYF. CDR3 DNA: TGTGCCAGCAGCGCGACAGGGGAATACTACGAGCAGTACTTC.